A selection of T cell receptor beta chains follows, all from one sample in a study of shared clonotypes between healthy human individuals. Measured with immunoSEQ multiplex PCR; TCRdb has only the in-frame clones, and not every one. The table lists approximately 1,500,000 clones, 98% of them singletons. The material sequenced was naive CD4+ T cells sorted from blood. The receptors here all came from a man aged 25-40 years in good health. Both conserved end residues are part of each CDR3. Each record gives: J gene, D gene, V gene, CDR3 protein. A D gene is named only where the DNA matches it firmly.

>TRBJ2-7|TRBD1|TRBV6-5
CASSSRQGYEQYF
>TRBJ1-2|TRBD1|TRBV13
CASSLGWTGGGYTF
>TRBJ1-5|-|TRBV28
CASSTRQGQPQHF
>TRBJ2-4|-|TRBV2
CASSDWGTKIAKNIQYF
>TRBJ2-3|TRBD2|TRBV18
CASSPRAGVTDTQYF
>TRBJ2-7|TRBD1|TRBV18
CASSLGTVAYEQYF
>TRBJ2-5|TRBD1|TRBV5-4
CASSFGARGWQETQYF
>TRBJ2-2|-|TRBV18
CASSSAGELFF
>TRBJ2-1|-|TRBV11-2
CASRDGLYNEQFF
>TRBJ2-2|TRBD1|TRBV27
CASSFGQGASTGELFF
>TRBJ2-7|TRBD2|TRBV28
CASSLLTSPWEQYF
>TRBJ1-3|TRBD1|TRBV10-3
CAISRTGTGSGNTIYF
>TRBJ2-7|-|TRBV10-2
CASSPDTGNYEQYF
>TRBJ2-7|-|TRBV28
CASSQGTNLRYEQYF
>TRBJ1-2|TRBD1|TRBV5-1
CASSLAADRGGGYTF
>TRBJ2-7|-|TRBV28
CASSPLIGAGTPHEQYF
>TRBJ1-5|-|TRBV6-6
CASRGGMSNQPQHF
>TRBJ1-5|-|TRBV10-3
CAISESSGQPQHF
>TRBJ1-2|-|TRBV27
CASSFGSNYGYTF
>TRBJ2-1|TRBD1|TRBV5-1
CASSLSGTGALWFF
>TRBJ2-3|-|TRBV21-1
CASSKAQPILAATDTQYF
>TRBJ1-1|-|TRBV5-4
CASSPEGPRGAEAFF
>TRBJ2-7|-|TRBV18
CASSPPLGYEQYF
>TRBJ1-2|TRBD1|TRBV5-1
CASSWGVGTVEEYTF
>TRBJ2-3|TRBD2|TRBV27
CASSFGLAGTDTQYF
>TRBJ2-7|-|TRBV9
CASSVGPRGYEQYF
>TRBJ2-7|-|TRBV2
CASHTGTYEQYF
>TRBJ2-1|TRBD2|TRBV25-1
CASSDTASGVYNEQFF
>TRBJ1-2|-|TRBV4-3
CASSQGPNYGYTF
>TRBJ1-1|-|TRBV5-1
CASSLAPPDTEAFF
>TRBJ1-1|-|TRBV19
CASSIGGPAEAFF
>TRBJ2-1|-|TRBV12-5
CASGYSRGEQFF
>TRBJ2-5|TRBD1|TRBV5-4
CASSLQGDLKETQYF
>TRBJ2-5|-|TRBV2
CASSSGIQETQYF
>TRBJ2-1|-|TRBV11-2
CASSLKRETGLATNEQFF
>TRBJ2-6|TRBD1|TRBV23-1
CARSDRGSGANVLTF
>TRBJ1-5|TRBD1|TRBV7-2
CASRQTGGGQPQHF
>TRBJ2-5|-|TRBV7-6
CASSTGETQYF
>TRBJ2-5|-|TRBV6-5
CASSLGQSQQETQYF
>TRBJ1-2|-|TRBV4-1
CASSQDNGGPYGYTF
>TRBJ2-5|-|TRBV10-3
CAISENPSGQETQYF